Following are 14 T cell receptor beta chains from one sample sequenced in a study of CD8 T cells in ankylosing spondylitis. From the 5' RACE reads, TCRdb called clonotypes with MiXCR, one entry per CDR3 protein. The profile shows over 25,000 distinct CDR3 sequences, approximately 15% of them singletons. The sequenced sample was blood. These receptors originate from a male donor with ankylosing spondylitis or in good health (not recorded which).

The chain carries TRBV24-1 and TRBJ2-2, with 12 bases fitting TRBD2. This CDR3 is 15 amino acids long. CDR1 and CDR2 from the germline V gene are KGHDR and SFDVKD. V lost 5 bases to trimming and J lost 7 bases; unmatched junction nucleotides: 4. The CDR3 loop reads CATSGGLAGSGELFF. The CDR3 nucleotides are TGTGCCACCAGTGGAGGACTAGCGGGAAGCGGGGAGCTGTTTTTT.

This clonotype came up a few times. The CDR3 sequence: CASSQDPQGKGNQPQHF. CDR3 in DNA: TGTGCCAGCAGCCAAGATCCTCAAGGAAAGGGTAATCAGCCCCAGCATTTT. The chain couples TRBV4-2 to TRBJ1-5; D gene unclear. Germline values: CDR1 LGHNA, CDR2 YNFKEQ. The CDR3 sequence is 17 residues long. Between the trimmed V and J ends, which lost 0 bases and 4 bases, there was a span of 16 bases.

This clonotype came up a few times. The chain recombines TRBV20-1 with TRBJ1-4; 12 positions match TRBD1. Germline lookup yields CDR1 DFQATT and CDR2 SNEGSKA (reference sequence). V shed 0 bases, J shed 8 bases, and the junction held 4 bases outside the gene matches. CDR3 length equals 15 residues. CDR3 loop: CSARDQGTGGEKLFF. CDR3 DNA sequence: TGCAGTGCTAGAGATCAAGGGACAGGGGGCGAAAAACTGTTTTTT.

The rearrangement uses TRBV6-2 or TRBV6-3 and TRBJ1-6; the D gene is possibly TRBD1 (6 bases). This CDR3 region has 14 residues. The V gene's germline CDR1 is MNHEY and CDR2 SVGEGT. The V end was cut by 6 bases, the J end by 5 bases, with 11 bases between. The CDR3: CASRPRTDNSPLHF. CDR3 nucleotide sequence: TGTGCCAGCAGACCCCGGACAGATAATTCACCCCTCCACTTT.

This clonotype was observed a handful of times. The chain joins TRBV6-2 or TRBV6-3 to TRBJ2-1; 8 bases match TRBD2. CDR3 size: 14 residues. Germline V gene lookup returns CDR1 MNHEY and CDR2 SVGEGT. V lost 8 bases to trimming and J lost 1 base; unmatched junction nucleotides: 4. CDR3 nucleotides: TGTGCCAGCCGGGCGGGAGGTTCCTACAATGAGCAGTTCTTC. Protein sequence: CASRAGGSYNEQFF.

The J gene is TRBJ1-1, the V gene TRBV7-2; tentative D call: TRBD1 (5 bases). The V gene lost 5 bases and the J gene lost 1 base, with 14 bases spanning the gap. This CDR3 is 15 amino acids long. The germline V gene has CDR1 SGHTA and CDR2 FQGNSA. DNA of the CDR3: TGTGCCAGCAGCCACCCCCCTGGACAGAACACTGAAGCTTTCTTT. Translation: CASSHPPGQNTEAFF.

The chain is built from TRBV29-1 and TRBJ2-5; 7 bases fit TRBD2. The CDR3 covers 16 residues. Losses at the gene ends were 6 bases for V and 5 bases for J; bases not matched to a gene: 18. Germline lookup yields CDR1 SQVTM and CDR2 ANQGSEA. The CDR3 region has the DNA TGCAGCGTGGGATGGGAGGGCCGAGAGCAGGGTGAGACCCAGTACTTC. Its translation: CSVGWEGREQGETQYF.

The chain recombines TRBV28 with TRBJ2-7, with TRBD2 as a possible D gene (7 bases). V was clipped by 6 bases and J by 6 bases, with 24 bases between them. CDR1 and CDR2 (germline): MDHEN, SYDVKM. CDR3 length: 16 amino acids. CDR3 residues: CASSPLGGAGEGEQYF. CDR3 bases: TGTGCCAGCAGCCCCCTGGGGGGAGCAGGGGAGGGCGAGCAGTACTTC.

There are many counts of this clonotype. This sequence joins TRBV5-1 and TRBJ2-3, with 7 bases aligning to TRBD1. J was trimmed by 10 bases and V by 5 bases; bases with no gene match: 10. Looked up from germline, CDR1 is SGHRS and CDR2 is YFSETQ. This CDR3 has 13 amino acids. Written as DNA, the CDR3 is TGCGCCAGCAGTTCTGATACAGGGGAAGCGCAGTATTTT. This translates into CASSSDTGEAQYF.

This clonotype was counted between two and nine times. The chain carries TRBV12-5 and TRBJ2-5; no definite D call. This CDR3 contains 13 residues. Trimming removed 6 bases from V and 1 base from J, with 9 bases in between. Germline CDR1 LGHNT, CDR2 FRNRAP. The CDR3 coding sequence is TGTGCTAGTGGGATGGATGTCCAAGAGACCCAGTACTTC. Its protein product is CASGMDVQETQYF.

This clonotype was counted only a few times. The gene calls are TRBV14 and TRBJ2-1; tentatively, D is TRBD1 or TRBD2 (5 bases each). The CDR3 extends over 14 amino acids. Germline CDR1 reads SGHDN; CDR2 reads FVKESK. The V and J ends lost 4 bases and 0 bases respectively, with 7 bases between them. DNA for the CDR3: TGTGCCAGCAGCCGAGGGGCCTCCTACAATGAGCAGTTCTTC. Translating it yields CASSRGASYNEQFF.

V gene TRBV2 combines with J gene TRBJ2-3; a weak D match, TRBD1 (6 bases). Germline assignment: CDR1 SNHLY and CDR2 FYNNEI. This CDR3 is built from 14 residues. The V end lost 11 bases, the J end lost 0 bases, and 15 bases lay between the germline ends. CDR3 region: CAVGARYSTDTQYF. The CDR3 DNA follows: TGTGCCGTGGGGGCTCGCTATAGCACAGATACGCAGTATTTT.

This chain uses TRBV29-1 with TRBJ2-1; D is unresolved. V lost 6 bases to trimming and J lost 0 bases, with 15 bases between them. This CDR3 is built from 15 residues. In germline, CDR1 is SQVTM, CDR2 ANQGSEA. As DNA, the CDR3 is TGCAGCGTCCAAAGCCCTGGTGGCTCCTACAATGAGCAGTTCTTC. As protein: CSVQSPGGSYNEQFF.

This rearrangement joins TRBV7-3 to TRBJ1-1; D call uncertain. This CDR3 has 13 amino acids. The germline gives CDR1 SGHTA, CDR2 FQGTGA. V gave up 5 bases and J gave up 1 base, with 8 bases separating them. CDR3 DNA: TGTGCCAGCAGCGCTCAGAGGAACACTGAAGCTTTCTTT. Translating gives CASSAQRNTEAFF.